Listed below are T cell receptor beta chains from one sample, sequenced in a study of response to subunit inactivated influenza vaccine. TCRdb reanalysed the RT-PCR reads using MiXCR and keeps one entry per CDR3 protein. The top ten hold roughly a tenth of the sample, which has around 750,000 distinct CDR3 sequences, 21% seen once. The sequencing used PBMCs from blood, collected more than 4 days after vaccination. The receptors were gathered from a man aged 50 to 60 who received an inactivated influenza vaccine. Both conserved end residues are part of each CDR3. D genes are given only for firm matches. Clone size, where shown, is once, few, many, or a class for clones that have expanded.

size	D	V	J	DNA	CDR3
few	.	TRBV27	TRBJ1-4	TGTGCCAGCAGTTTTGGGCCGCCCGACGCAACTAATGAAAAACTGTTTTTT	CASSFGPPDATNEKLFF
.	.	TRBV5-6	TRBJ2-4	TGTGCCAGCAGCTTGGGGCAGGGGACCAAAAACATTCAGTACTTC	CASSLGQGTKNIQYF
.	.	TRBV5-5	TRBJ2-7	TGTGCCAGCAGCCGGGGGCGGACTACGAGCGAGCAGTACTTC	CASSRGRTTSEQYF
.	.	TRBV7-2	TRBJ1-4	TGTGCCAGCAGTCCGGCGGAAAAACTGTTTTTT	CASSPAEKLFF
.	TRBD2	TRBV19	TRBJ2-1	TGTGCCAGTAGTAAACTAGCGGGAGTGGGTAATGAGCAGTTCTTC	CASSKLAGVGNEQFF
.	TRBD1	TRBV27	TRBJ1-2	TGTGCCAGCAGTTTTTTATTTCTCGGGACAGCTAACTATGGCTACACCTTC	CASSFLFLGTANYGYTF
.	TRBD1	TRBV28	TRBJ2-7	TGTGCCAGCAGTACCGGGACAGGGGGCAGGTACGAGCAGTACTTC	CASSTGTGGRYEQYF
.	.	TRBV5-1	TRBJ2-7	TGCGCCAGCAGCTTGGCCCCGGCTAGCGATATCTACGAGCAGTACTTC	CASSLAPASDIYEQYF
.	.	TRBV10-3	TRBJ1-3	TGTGCCATCAGCGACAGTTTGAGCTCTGGAAACACCATATATTTT	CAISDSLSSGNTIYF
.	.	TRBV7-3	TRBJ2-7	TGTGCCAGCCCCTACGGGGGGAGGACAGAACGATACGAGCAGTACTTC	CASPYGGRTERYEQYF
few	.	TRBV7-9	TRBJ2-4	TGTGCCAGCAGTGTAGCCAAAAACATTCAGTACTTC	CASSVAKNIQYF
.	.	TRBV7-2	TRBJ2-5	TGTGCCAGCAGCTTAGTTCCGGGAGCGGTCTTAGAGACCCAGTACTTC	CASSLVPGAVLETQYF
.	.	TRBV10-3	TRBJ2-3	TGTGCCATCAGTGCTTGGGACGCCACAGATACGCAGTATTTT	CAISAWDATDTQYF
few	.	TRBV6-5	TRBJ2-1	TGTGCCAGCAGTTACGCCCTTGGGGGGGAGCAGTTCTTC	CASSYALGGEQFF